The rows below give T cell receptor beta chains drawn from one sample of a study of OX40 agonist ivuxolimab in advanced cancers. Here immunoSEQ multiplex PCR was the method, and the copy in TCRdb shows in-frame clones only, minus some. In the table there are over 100,000 clones, about 92% of which are singletons. This specimen consisted of CD4+ or CD8+ T cells sorted from blood, obtained in a trial of the OX40 agonist ivuxolimab. These TCRs come from an adult with an advanced solid tumor such as melanoma, head and neck, liver or kidney cancer. The conserved cysteine and the conserved F or W are not part of the CDR3 here.

ASSPRPEVSAGELF,TRBJ2-2,TRBV18
ASSLDRATTEAF,TRBJ1-1,TRBV5-1
ASSLVSPYSNQPQH,TRBJ1-5,TRBV28
ATSRDRTAYGYT,TRBJ1-2,TRBV15
ASSPILQGGLSGANVLT,TRBJ2-6,TRBV27
ASSRPRGLGQF,TRBJ2-1,TRBV5-4
ASRGGASNTGELF,TRBJ2-2,TRBV5-1
ASSSGDHNYGYT,TRBJ1-2,TRBV5-5
SALQERGGNTIY,TRBJ1-3,TRBV29-1
ATQRRGGDEAF,TRBJ1-1,TRBV18
ASSLQGAGNQPQH,TRBJ1-5,TRBV7-2
SAMDNEQF,TRBJ2-1,TRBV20-1
ASSESGTPPLNEKLF,TRBJ1-4,TRBV10-2
AWRSGGAGNTIY,TRBJ1-3,TRBV30
ASSLVGGVDRKLF,TRBJ2-2,TRBV11-2
ASSQEQGRVNYGYT,TRBJ1-2,TRBV14
ASSYTYEQY,NA,TRBV7-2
ASSFDGRYSNQPQH,TRBJ1-5,TRBV7-2
ASSVGPYSNQPQH,TRBJ1-5,TRBV2
SARVSYEQY,TRBJ2-7,TRBV20-1
ASSLEGQIKNIQY,TRBJ2-4,TRBV7-2
ASSPWLGAGGGGTDTQY,TRBJ2-3,TRBV4-3
ASSQRSLGYNEQF,TRBJ2-1,TRBV23-1
ASSEGNRYTGELF,TRBJ2-2,TRBV19
ASRGGGVYEQY,TRBJ2-7,TRBV6-5
ASSYGPGGDTQY,TRBJ2-3,TRBV6-5
AISGDRYNEQF,TRBJ2-1,TRBV10-3
ASSSAAYYEQY,TRBJ2-7,TRBV7-2
ASSSPRVETQY,TRBJ2-5,TRBV11-2
ASSYSQETQY,TRBJ2-5,TRBV5-1
AISGGPYNEQF,TRBJ2-1,TRBV10-3
ASSSQYEQY,TRBJ2-7,TRBV11-2